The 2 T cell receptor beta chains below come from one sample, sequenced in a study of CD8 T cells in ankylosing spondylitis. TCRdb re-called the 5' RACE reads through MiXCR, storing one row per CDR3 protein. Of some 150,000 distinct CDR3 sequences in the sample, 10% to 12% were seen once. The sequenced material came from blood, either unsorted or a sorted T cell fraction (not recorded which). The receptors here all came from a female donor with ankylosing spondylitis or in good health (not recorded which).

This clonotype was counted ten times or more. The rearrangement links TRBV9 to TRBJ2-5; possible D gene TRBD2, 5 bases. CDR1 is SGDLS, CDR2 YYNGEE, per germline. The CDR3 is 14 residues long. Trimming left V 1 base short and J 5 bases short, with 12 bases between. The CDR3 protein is CASSVWETQETQYF. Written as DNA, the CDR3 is TGTGCCAGCAGCGTATGGGAGACCCAGGAGACCCAGTACTTC.

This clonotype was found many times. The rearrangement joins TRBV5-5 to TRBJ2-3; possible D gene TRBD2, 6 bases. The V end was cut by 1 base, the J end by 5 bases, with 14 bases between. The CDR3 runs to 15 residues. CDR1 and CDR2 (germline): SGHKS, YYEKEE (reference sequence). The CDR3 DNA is TGTGCCAGCAGCTTGTGGGAGGATGCCTTAGATACGCAGTATTTT. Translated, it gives CASSLWEDALDTQYF. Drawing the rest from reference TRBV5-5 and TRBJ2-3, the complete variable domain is DAGVTQSPTHLIKTRGQQVTLRCSPISGHKSVSWYQQVLGQGPQFIFQYYEKEERGRGNFPDRFSARQFPNYSSELNVNALLLGDSALYLCASSLWEDALDTQYFGPGTRLTVL.